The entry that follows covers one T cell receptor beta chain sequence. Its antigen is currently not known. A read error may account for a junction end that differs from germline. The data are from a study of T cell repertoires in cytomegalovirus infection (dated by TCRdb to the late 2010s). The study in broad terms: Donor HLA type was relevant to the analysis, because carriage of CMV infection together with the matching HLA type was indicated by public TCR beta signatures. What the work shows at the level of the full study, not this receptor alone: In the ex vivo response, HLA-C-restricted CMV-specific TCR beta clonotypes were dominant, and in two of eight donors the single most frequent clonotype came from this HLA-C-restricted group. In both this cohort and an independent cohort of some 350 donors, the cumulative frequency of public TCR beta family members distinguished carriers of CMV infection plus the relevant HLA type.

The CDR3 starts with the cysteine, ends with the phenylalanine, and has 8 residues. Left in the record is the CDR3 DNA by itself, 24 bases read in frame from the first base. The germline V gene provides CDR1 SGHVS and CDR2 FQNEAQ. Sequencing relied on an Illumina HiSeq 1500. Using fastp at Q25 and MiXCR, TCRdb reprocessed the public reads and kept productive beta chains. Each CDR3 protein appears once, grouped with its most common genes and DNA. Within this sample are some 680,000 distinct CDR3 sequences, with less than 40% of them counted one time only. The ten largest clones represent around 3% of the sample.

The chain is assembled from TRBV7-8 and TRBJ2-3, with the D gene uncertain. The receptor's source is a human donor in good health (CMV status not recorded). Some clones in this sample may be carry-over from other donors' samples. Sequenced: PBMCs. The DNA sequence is TGTGCCAGCAGCCCCACGGACTTT. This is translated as CASSPTDF. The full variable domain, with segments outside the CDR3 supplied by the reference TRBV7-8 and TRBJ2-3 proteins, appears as GAGVSQSPRYKVAKRGQDVALRCDPISGHVSLFWYQQALGQGPEFLTYFQNEAQLDKSGLPSDRFFAERPEGSVSTLKIQRTQQEDSAVYLCASSPTDFGPGTRLTVL.